This T cell receptor beta chain was sequenced during a study of cytomegalovirus exposure and HLA in healthy donors. Broader study findings: Many donors shared some public TCRs, even though most TCR sequences were rare. Sequencing probably produced one cluster of sequence variants that were highly shared.

The primer mix had 60 Vbeta and 13 Jbeta primers. Assay: immunoSEQ multiplex PCR; the TCRdb copy retains only in-frame clones and omits some. The sample shows about 130,000 clones, roughly 15% of them seen only once. On this clone itself: Its target is unknown.

This CDR3 contains 15 residues. Germline trimming cut 1 base from V and 5 bases from J; bases unmatched to any gene: 4. Per germline, CDR1 MGHDK and CDR2 SYGVNS. The chain links TRBV25-1 to TRBJ1-4, with 7 positions matching TRBD1. The clonotype comes from a female donor in good health and CMV-seropositive. The source material was PBMCs. CDR3 coding DNA: TGTGCCAGCAGTGAATGGGTGACAGGGAATGAAAAACTGTTTTTT. Amino acids: CASSEWVTGNEKLFF.